Each of the 8 T cell receptor beta chains below was sequenced from the same sample in a study of CD8 T cells in Susac syndrome (dated by TCRdb to about 2019). Libraries were constructed by the immunoSEQ multiplex PCR assay. RNA was extracted using the RNeasy kit, and roughly 0.45 to 1 microgram was reverse transcribed with random hexamers. The public reads were quality trimmed at Q25 with fastp and then assembled into clones with MiXCR by TCRdb, keeping productive beta chains. Entries are consolidated by CDR3 protein sequence, retaining the most common genes and DNA. The sample table records a few hundred thousand distinct CDR3 sequences; roughly 92% of these occur just once. Less than 0.15% of the sample is in the top ten clones. The sample consisted of CD8+ T cells from PBMCs. All receptors come from a human donor with multiple sclerosis.

This clonotype was detected only a few times. The genes are TRBV25-1 and TRBJ2-7, with D perhaps TRBD1 or TRBD2 (6 bases each). In germline, CDR1 is MGHDK, CDR2 SYGVNS. The germline V and J ends were trimmed by 6 bases and 3 bases, with 24 bases remaining between them. The CDR3 is 17 amino acids. The CDR3 spells CASSGIDLEGGFYEQYF. The CDR3 DNA is TGTGCCAGCAGCGGAATCGACCTGGAGGGGGGATTCTACGAGCAGTACTTC.

This chain links TRBV7-2 with TRBJ2-1; D might be TRBD2 (5 bases). With 3 bases removed from V and 1 base from J, the gap between germline ends came to 13 bases. CDR3 size: 16 residues. Per the germline V gene, CDR1 is SGHTA and CDR2 is FQGNSA. The CDR3 bases are TGTGCCAGCAGCTTCCCCATCACGGGATCCTACAATGAGCAGTTCTTC. This translates into CASSFPITGSYNEQFF.

The CDR3 sequence is CASSMRDVGGTPQHF. In DNA form, the CDR3 reads TGTGCCAGTAGTATGCGCGATGTCGGGGGCACGCCCCAGCATTTT. The V and J genes are TRBV19 and TRBJ1-5, with D possibly matching TRBD1 (6 bases). The CDR3 is made up of 15 amino acids. Germline V gene sequence: CDR1 LNHDA, CDR2 SQIVND (reference sequence). Trimming pared 3 bases from V and 9 bases from J, leaving 18 bases between.

The chain carries TRBV28 and TRBJ1-6; no clear D gene. There are 14 residues in the CDR3. Germline CDR1 reads MDHEN; CDR2 reads SYDVKM. The germline V and J ends were trimmed by 2 bases and 4 bases, with 6 bases remaining between them. CDR3 loop: CASSLRQYNSPLHF. For the CDR3, the DNA is TGTGCCAGCAGTTTACGTCAGTATAATTCACCCCTCCACTTT.

This clonotype has a single count. The chain recombines TRBV6-2 or TRBV6-3 with TRBJ2-1, with 8 nucleotides matching TRBD2. This CDR3 spans 13 amino acids. J gave up 7 bases and V 7 bases, and 6 bases lay outside the gene matches. CDR1 MNHEY and CDR2 SVGEGT come from the germline V gene. CDR3 nucleotide sequence: TGTGCCAGCACCAGCGGGAGTTTAAATGAGCAGTTCTTC. This sequence encodes CASTSGSLNEQFF.

V usage is TRBV7-6 and J usage is TRBJ2-1; TRBD2 aligns across 8 bases. Per the germline V gene, CDR1 is SGHVS and CDR2 is FNYEAQ. V trimming: 1 base; J trimming: 5 bases; junction bases outside the gene matches: 4. The CDR3 spans 15 residues. CDR3 loop: CASSLEAGANNEQFF. CDR3 DNA sequence: TGTGCCAGCAGCTTAGAAGCGGGGGCCAACAATGAGCAGTTCTTC.

This sequence joins TRBV9 and TRBJ2-1, with 7 nucleotides matching TRBD1. Germline V CDR1 and CDR2: SGDLS, YYNGEE. The CDR3 covers 16 residues. Unmatched junction bases numbered 19, after V lost 8 bases and J lost 8 bases. CDR3 DNA sequence: TGTGCCAGTAGCCCGAAAGGACAGGCCGGTCTGGATGAGCAGTTCTTC. Its translation is CASSPKGQAGLDEQFF.

The CDR3 sequence: CSASRVGYNEQFF. The CDR3 region has the DNA TGCAGTGCTAGTAGAGTAGGATACAATGAGCAGTTCTTC. V usage is TRBV20-1 and J usage is TRBJ2-1; D not certain. The V end lost 3 bases, the J end lost 4 bases, and 10 bases lay between the germline ends. CDR1 is DFQATT and CDR2 is SNEGSKA in the germline V gene (reference sequence). The CDR3 totals 13 residues.